These 16 T cell receptor beta chains were all obtained from the same sample, sequenced in a study of blood T cells in healthy people across ages. Next came a second PCR, run for roughly 6 to 11 cycles, which used a sample-barcoded 5' primer along with a J-beta primer mix. From the 5' RACE reads, TCRdb called clonotypes with MiXCR, one entry per CDR3 protein. The data hold over 1,200,000 distinct CDR3 sequences, with approximately 59% observed a single time. Material for sequencing was blood. Receptors originate from a man younger than 30 in good health.

This clonotype appeared a few times. This rearrangement joins TRBV9 to TRBJ2-1, with TRBD2 matching over 9 bases. The CDR3 sequence is 15 residues long. J was trimmed by 3 bases and V by 2 bases; bases with no gene match: 3. Germline V lookup: CDR1 SGDLS, CDR2 YYNGEE. As DNA, the CDR3 is TGTGCCAGCAGCGTGGCGGGGGGGCTCTACAATGAGCAGTTCTTC. Translated: CASSVAGGLYNEQFF.

V and J are TRBV16 and TRBJ2-7; tentatively, D is TRBD1 (6 bases). The CDR3 runs to 15 residues. V was shortened by 0 bases and J by 5 bases, with 14 bases between the two germline ends. In germline, CDR1 is KGHSY, CDR2 FQNENV. CDR3 loop: CASSQSQRGFNEQYF. The CDR3 nucleotides are TGTGCCAGCAGCCAATCGCAAAGGGGGTTCAACGAGCAGTACTTC. The full variable domain, completed using reference TRBV16 and TRBJ2-7, is GEEVAQTPKHLVRGEGQKAKLYCAPIKGHSYVFWYQQVLKNEFKFLISFQNENVFDETGMPKERFSAKCLPNSPCSLEIQATKLEDSAVYFCASSQSQRGFNEQYFGPGTRLTVT.

The rearrangement joins TRBV29-1 to TRBJ2-4; D is possibly TRBD2 (5 bases). The end of the DNA is better explained by TRBJ2-7, so the J call may be wrong. Germline assignment: CDR1 SQVTM and CDR2 ANQGSEA. This CDR3 comprises 13 residues. CDR3 in DNA: TGCAGCGGCCGGGATACTCGGCCTGGCGAGCAGTACTTC. Translating gives CSGRDTRPGEQYF.

The chain carries TRBV7-9 and TRBJ2-7; 9 bases match TRBD1. The DNA end is a closer match to TRBJ2-5, so the J assignment may be wrong. CDR3 length: 16 amino acids. Per germline, CDR1 SEHNR and CDR2 FQNEAQ (reference sequence). CDR3 protein: CASSSATGQGTETQYF. Here the CDR3 DNA reads TGTGCCAGCAGCTCCGCGACGGGACAGGGCACGGAGACCCAGTACTTC.

This clonotype was seen a few times. The chain combines TRBV20-1 with TRBJ2-7; TRBD2 aligns across 8 bases. J was trimmed by 2 bases and V by 3 bases; bases with no gene match: 3. CDR1 DFQATT and CDR2 SNEGSKA come from the germline V gene (reference sequence). The CDR3 is made up of 13 amino acids. CDR3 sequence reads: CSARTSEAYEQYF. The DNA of the CDR3 is TGCAGTGCTAGGACTAGCGAGGCCTACGAGCAGTACTTC.

The V call is TRBV20-1, the J call TRBJ2-7; no firm D call. The germline gives CDR1 DFQATT, CDR2 SNEGSKA (reference sequence). With 0 bases removed from V and 4 bases from J, the gap between germline ends came to 10 bases. The length of the CDR3 is 13 residues. CDR3 nucleotide sequence: TGCAGTGCTAGAGATAAAGTGGAGTACGAGCAGTACTTC. This codes for CSARDKVEYEQYF.

With regard to this clonotype: At one end the junction does not follow the germline gene, possibly because of a read error. The chain uses TRBV11-2 and TRBJ2-5; the match to TRBD1 covers 10 bases. The end of the DNA aligns better with TRBJ2-7, so the J call may be wrong. The length of the CDR3 is 17 residues. Germline CDR1 reads SGHAT; CDR2 reads FQNNGV. Written as DNA, the CDR3 is TGTGCCTGCAGCTTAGATCCCTTGGACAGGGGGATCTACGAGCAGTACTTC. Translating gives CACSLDPLDRGIYEQYF.

This chain joins TRBV6-5 and TRBJ2-5; D is unresolved. The V and J ends lost 6 bases and 11 bases respectively, with 13 bases between them. This CDR3 has 11 residues. Germline V CDR1 and CDR2: MNHEY, SVGAGI. CDR3 in amino acids: CASRTYNEQYF. In DNA form, the CDR3 reads TGTGCCAGCAGGACCTACAATGAGCAGTACTTC.

The V and J genes are TRBV29-1 and TRBJ2-7; 11 nucleotides align to TRBD2. The CDR3 contains 14 residues. V shed 6 bases and J 5 bases; nucleotides not matched to a gene: 9. Per the germline V gene, CDR1 is SQVTM and CDR2 is ANQGSEA. CDR3 nucleotide sequence: TGCAGCGTAATTCGGACTAGCGGGTCCGACGAGCAGTACTTC. It translates to CSVIRTSGSDEQYF.

This chain joins TRBV29-1 and TRBJ2-1; D possibly corresponds to TRBD1 (5 bases). V lost 3 bases and J lost 8, with 11 bases in between. Germline lookup yields CDR1 SQVTM and CDR2 ANQGSEA. The CDR3 extends over 12 amino acids. The CDR3 coding sequence is TGCAGCGTTGAGGTGGACATCGATGAGCAGTTCTTC. Translation gives CSVEVDIDEQFF.

CDR3 DNA sequence: TGTGCCAGCAGCTTAGGGCCTAGACAAGGAACAGATACGCAGTATTTT. Its protein is CASSLGPRQGTDTQYF. This chain links TRBV5-6 with TRBJ2-3; no definite D call. The CDR3 extends over 16 amino acids. Germline CDR1 and CDR2: SGHDT and YYEEEE. V lost 2 bases and J lost 3, with 16 bases in between.

There are a few counts of this clonotype. V usage is TRBV6-5 and J usage is TRBJ2-1; the match to TRBD2 covers 13 bases. V shed 0 bases, J shed 8 bases, and the junction held 7 bases outside the gene matches. CDR1 is MNHEY and CDR2 is SVGAGI in the germline V gene. The CDR3 sequence is 17 residues long. CDR3 region: CASSYSLAGGPLYEQFF. The CDR3 DNA follows: TGTGCCAGCAGTTACTCACTAGCGGGAGGGCCCTTGTATGAGCAGTTCTTC.

This chain connects TRBV15 to TRBJ2-1; D uncertain. Germline V gene sequence: CDR1 LNHNV, CDR2 YYDKDF (reference sequence). V lost 3 bases and J 4 bases, leaving 7 bases between the germline ends. This CDR3 comprises 13 residues. The CDR3 protein is CATSSAPYNEQFF. The DNA for the CDR3 is TGTGCCACCAGCAGCGCCCCTTACAATGAGCAGTTCTTC.

This rearrangement joins TRBV3-1 to TRBJ1-1; D is ambiguous. CDR1 and CDR2 from the germline V gene are LGHDT and YNNKEL (reference sequence). V was trimmed by 0 bases and J by 11 bases, leaving 13 bases between them. The CDR3 is 13 amino acids. The CDR3 coding sequence is TGTGCCAGCAGCCAAGAGGTGGGCAGGAAGGCTTTCTTT. Translated, it gives CASSQEVGRKAFF.

The CDR3 loop is CSARERVANTEAFF. As DNA, the CDR3 is TGCAGTGCTAGAGAGAGGGTGGCGAACACTGAAGCTTTCTTT. V gene TRBV20-1 combines with J gene TRBJ1-1; no definite D call. The CDR3 spans 14 residues. Per germline, CDR1 DFQATT and CDR2 SNEGSKA (reference sequence). Deletions cut 0 bases from V and 1 base from J, with 9 bases between.

This clonotype was seen more than once but under ten times. The V and J genes are TRBV5-1 and TRBJ2-3, with 7 nucleotides matching TRBD1. CDR1 SGHRS and CDR2 YFSETQ come from the germline V gene. The CDR3 loop spans 16 amino acids. V lost 0 bases and J lost 0; bases outside the gene matches: 4. CDR3 residues: CASSLVGGTSTDTQYF. CDR3 nucleotides: TGCGCCAGCAGCTTGGTAGGGGGCACTAGCACAGATACGCAGTATTTT.